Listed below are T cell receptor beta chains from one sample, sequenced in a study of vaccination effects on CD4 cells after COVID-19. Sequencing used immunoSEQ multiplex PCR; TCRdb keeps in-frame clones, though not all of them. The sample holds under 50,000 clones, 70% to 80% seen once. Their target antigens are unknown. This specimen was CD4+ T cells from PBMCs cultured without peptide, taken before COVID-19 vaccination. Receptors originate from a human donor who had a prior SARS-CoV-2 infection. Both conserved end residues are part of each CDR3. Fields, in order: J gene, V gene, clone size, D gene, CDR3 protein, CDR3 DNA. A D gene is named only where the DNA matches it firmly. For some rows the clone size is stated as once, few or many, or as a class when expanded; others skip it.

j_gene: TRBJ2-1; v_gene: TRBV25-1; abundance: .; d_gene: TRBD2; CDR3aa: CASSRTSGYAYNEQFF; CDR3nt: TGTGCCAGCAGCCGGACTAGCGGCTATGCTTACAATGAGCAGTTCTTC
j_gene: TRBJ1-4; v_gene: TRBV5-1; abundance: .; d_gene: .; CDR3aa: CASSQKAYGEKLFF; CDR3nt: TGCGCCAGCAGCCAAAAAGCCTACGGTGAAAAACTGTTTTTT
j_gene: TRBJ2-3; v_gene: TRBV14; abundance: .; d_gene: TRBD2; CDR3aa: CASSQIGGGTHTGTQYF; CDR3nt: TGTGCCAGCAGCCAAATTGGCGGGGGGACTCACACGGGTACGCAGTATTTT
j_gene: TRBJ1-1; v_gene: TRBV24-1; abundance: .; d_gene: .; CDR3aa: CATSDDRSDGAFF; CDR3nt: TGTGCCACCAGTGATGACAGGTCGGACGGAGCTTTCTTT
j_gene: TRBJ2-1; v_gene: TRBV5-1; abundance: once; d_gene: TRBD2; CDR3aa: CASSLRRGSYNEQFF; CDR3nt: TGCGCCAGCAGCTTGAGGCGGGGGAGCTACAATGAGCAGTTCTTC
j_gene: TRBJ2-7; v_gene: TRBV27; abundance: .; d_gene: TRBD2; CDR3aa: CASRKWGGLADSSYEQYF; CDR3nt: TGTGCCAGCAGAAAATGGGGGGGACTAGCGGATAGCTCCTACGAGCAGTACTTC
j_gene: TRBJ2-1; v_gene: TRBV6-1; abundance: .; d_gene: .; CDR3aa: CASSDEGVRPYNEQFF; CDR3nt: TGTGCCAGCAGTGATGAGGGGGTGAGGCCCTACAATGAGCAGTTCTTC
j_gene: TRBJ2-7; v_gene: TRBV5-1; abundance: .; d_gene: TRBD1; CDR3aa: CASSLGLGTGDHEQYF; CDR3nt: TGCGCCAGCAGCTTGGGGCTCGGGACAGGGGACCACGAGCAGTACTTC
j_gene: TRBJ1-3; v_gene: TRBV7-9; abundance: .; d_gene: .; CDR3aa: CASSLGEIGNTIYF; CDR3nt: TGTGCCAGCAGCTTAGGCGAAATTGGAAACACCATATATTTT
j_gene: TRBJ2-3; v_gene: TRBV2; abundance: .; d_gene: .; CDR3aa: CASKPRLYTDTQYF; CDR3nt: TGTGCCAGCAAACCGCGGCTCTACACAGATACGCAGTATTTT
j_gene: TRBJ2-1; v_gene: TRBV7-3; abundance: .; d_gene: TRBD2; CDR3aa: CASSTRTSGSEVEQFF; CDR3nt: TGTGCCAGCAGCACCAGGACTAGCGGGAGCGAGGTTGAGCAGTTCTTC
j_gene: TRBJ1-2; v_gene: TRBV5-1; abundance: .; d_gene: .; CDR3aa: CASSLGTGYGYTF; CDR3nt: TGCGCCAGCAGCTTGGGAACAGGGTATGGCTACACCTTC
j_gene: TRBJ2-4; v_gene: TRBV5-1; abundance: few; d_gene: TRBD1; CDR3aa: CASREQGGNIQYF; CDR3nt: TGCGCCAGCAGAGAACAGGGGGGAAACATTCAGTACTTC
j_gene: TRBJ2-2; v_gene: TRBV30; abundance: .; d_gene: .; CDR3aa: CAWSGRRNTGELFF; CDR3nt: TGTGCCTGGAGTGGACGAAGGAACACCGGGGAGCTGTTTTTT
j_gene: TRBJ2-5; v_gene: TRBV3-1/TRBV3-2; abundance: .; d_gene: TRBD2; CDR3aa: CASRGGGEETQYF; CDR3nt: TGTGCCAGCAGGGGCGGGGGAGAAGAGACCCAGTACTTC
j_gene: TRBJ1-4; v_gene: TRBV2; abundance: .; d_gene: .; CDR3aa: CASDRSPTNEKLFF; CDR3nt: TGTGCCAGCGACCGGAGCCCAACTAATGAAAAACTGTTTTTT
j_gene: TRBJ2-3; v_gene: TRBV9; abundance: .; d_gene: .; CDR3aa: CASSVPRAASTDTQYF; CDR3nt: TGTGCCAGCAGCGTACCTCGGGCAGCAAGCACAGATACGCAGTATTTT
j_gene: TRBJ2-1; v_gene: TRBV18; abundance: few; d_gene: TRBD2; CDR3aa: CASSPGWGGNEQFF; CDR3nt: TGTGCCAGCTCACCAGGTTGGGGGGGCAATGAGCAGTTCTTC
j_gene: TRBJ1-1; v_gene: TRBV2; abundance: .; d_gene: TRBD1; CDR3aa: CASIPGTGGNTEAFF; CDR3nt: TGTGCCAGCATCCCTGGGACAGGGGGGAACACTGAAGCTTTCTTT
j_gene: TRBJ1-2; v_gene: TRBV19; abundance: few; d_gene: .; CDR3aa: CASSATMTFNYGYTF; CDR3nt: TGTGCCTCCAGTGCCACCATGACTTTTAACTATGGCTACACCTTC
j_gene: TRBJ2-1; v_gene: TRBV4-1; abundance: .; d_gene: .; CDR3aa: CASSQGGPPNNEQFF; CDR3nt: TGCGCCAGCAGCCAAGGGGGGCCCCCAAACAATGAGCAGTTCTTC
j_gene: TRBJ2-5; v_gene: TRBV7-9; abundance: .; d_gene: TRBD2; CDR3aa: CASTQYDGTISETQYF; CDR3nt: TGTGCCAGCACCCAATATGACGGGACTATATCAGAGACCCAGTACTTC
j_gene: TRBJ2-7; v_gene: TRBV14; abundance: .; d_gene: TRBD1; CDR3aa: CASSPLDRVSDEQYF; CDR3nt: TGTGCCAGCAGCCCACTAGACAGGGTCTCGGACGAGCAGTACTTC
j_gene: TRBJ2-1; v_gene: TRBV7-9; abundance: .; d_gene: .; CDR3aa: CASSTRQLVSYNEQFF; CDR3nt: TGTGCCAGCAGCACCCGACAGCTAGTCTCCTACAATGAGCAGTTCTTC
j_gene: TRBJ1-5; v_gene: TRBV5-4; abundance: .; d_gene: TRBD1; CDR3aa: CASSLDRGLSQPQHF; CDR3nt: TGTGCCAGCAGTTTAGACAGGGGGCTTAGTCAGCCCCAGCATTTT
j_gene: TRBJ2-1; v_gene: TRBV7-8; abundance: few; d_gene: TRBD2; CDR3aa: CASSAGGHTLAGDPYNEQFF; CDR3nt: TGTGCCAGCAGCGCCGGGGGGCATACGCTAGCGGGAGATCCCTACAATGAGCAGTTCTTC
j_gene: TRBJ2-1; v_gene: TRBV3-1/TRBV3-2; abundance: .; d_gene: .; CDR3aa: CASSLLASVNNEQFF; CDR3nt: TGTGCCAGCAGCCTGCTAGCATCTGTGAACAATGAGCAGTTCTTC
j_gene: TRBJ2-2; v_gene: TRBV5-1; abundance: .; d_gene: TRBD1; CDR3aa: CASSSDRGVTTGELFF; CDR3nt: TGCGCCAGCAGCTCGGACAGGGGCGTGACCACCGGGGAGCTGTTTTTT
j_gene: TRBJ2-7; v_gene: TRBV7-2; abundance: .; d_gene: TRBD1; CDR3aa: CASSLAPGGPLLYEQYF; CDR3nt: TGTGCCAGCAGCTTAGCCCCAGGGGGACCTCTCCTCTACGAGCAGTACTTC
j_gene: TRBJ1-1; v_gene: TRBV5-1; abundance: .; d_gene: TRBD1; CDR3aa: CASSLLPGQVNTEAFF; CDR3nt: TGCGCCAGCAGCTTACTGCCGGGACAGGTGAACACTGAAGCTTTCTTT
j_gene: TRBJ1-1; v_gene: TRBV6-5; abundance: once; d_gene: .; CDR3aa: CASSYPNTEAFF; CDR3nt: TGTGCCAGCAGTTACCCGAACACTGAAGCTTTCTTT
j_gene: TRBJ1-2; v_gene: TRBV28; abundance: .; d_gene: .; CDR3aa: CASSFGAGYGYTF; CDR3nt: TGTGCCAGCAGTTTTGGGGCGGGGTATGGCTACACCTTC
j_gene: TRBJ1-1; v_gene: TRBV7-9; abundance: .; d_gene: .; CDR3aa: CASSFREWGHMNTEAFF; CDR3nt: TGTGCCAGCAGCTTCCGGGAATGGGGACACATGAACACTGAAGCTTTCTTT
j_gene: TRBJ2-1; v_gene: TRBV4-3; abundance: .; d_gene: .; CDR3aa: CASSRKNYNEQFF; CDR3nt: TGCGCCAGCAGCCGGAAGAACTACAATGAGCAGTTCTTC
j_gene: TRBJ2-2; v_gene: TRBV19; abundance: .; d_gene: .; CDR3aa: CASSPSSLTGELFF; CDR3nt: TGTGCCAGTAGCCCTTCGTCCCTGACCGGGGAGCTGTTTTTT
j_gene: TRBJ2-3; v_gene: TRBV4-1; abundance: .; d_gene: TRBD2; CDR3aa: CASSQVFSGDTDTQYF; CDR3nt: TGCGCCAGCAGCCAGGTATTTAGCGGGGACACAGATACGCAGTATTTT
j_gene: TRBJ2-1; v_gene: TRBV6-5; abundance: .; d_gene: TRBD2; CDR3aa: CASSYSPSGGISEQFF; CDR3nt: TGTGCCAGCAGTTACTCTCCTAGCGGGGGGATTAGCGAGCAGTTCTTC
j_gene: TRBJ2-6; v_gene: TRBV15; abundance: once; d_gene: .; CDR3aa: CATSSALVTGLSITQTGANVLTF; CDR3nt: TGTGCCACCAGCAGTGCACTAGTAACAGGGCTTTCCATAACTCAGACTGGGGCCAACGTCCTGACTTTC
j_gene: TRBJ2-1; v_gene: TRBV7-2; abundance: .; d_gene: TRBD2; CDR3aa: CASSLASRGGLVDEQFF; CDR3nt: TGTGCCAGCAGCTTAGCGAGTCGGGGGGGCCTAGTCGATGAGCAGTTCTTC
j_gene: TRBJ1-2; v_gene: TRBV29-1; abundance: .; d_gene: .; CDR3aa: CSVETGDTGGDGYTF; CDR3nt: TGCAGCGTTGAAACCGGGGACACGGGAGGGGATGGCTACACCTTC
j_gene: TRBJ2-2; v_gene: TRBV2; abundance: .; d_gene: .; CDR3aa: CATKGSRSGELFF; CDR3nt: TGTGCCACCAAAGGTTCCAGGTCCGGGGAGCTGTTTTTT
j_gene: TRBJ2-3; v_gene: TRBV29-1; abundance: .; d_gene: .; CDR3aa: CSVEAGLPGDTQYF; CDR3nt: TGCAGCGTTGAGGCGGGACTCCCAGGCGATACGCAGTATTTT
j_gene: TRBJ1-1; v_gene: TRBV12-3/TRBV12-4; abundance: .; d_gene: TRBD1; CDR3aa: CASRQTGGTEAFF; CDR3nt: TGTGCCAGCAGGCAGACAGGGGGCACTGAAGCTTTCTTT
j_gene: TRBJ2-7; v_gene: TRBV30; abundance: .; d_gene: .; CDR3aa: CAWTWKGGTGEQYF; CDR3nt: TGTGCCTGGACCTGGAAGGGGGGTACGGGCGAGCAGTACTTC
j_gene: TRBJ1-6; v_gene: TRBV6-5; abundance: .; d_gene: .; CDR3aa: CASSVGRPDNSPLHF; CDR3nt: TGTGCCAGCAGCGTGGGCAGGCCGGATAATTCACCCCTCCACTTT
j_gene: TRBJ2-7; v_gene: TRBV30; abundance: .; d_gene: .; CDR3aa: CAWSPGLGYEQYF; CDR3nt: TGTGCCTGGAGCCCGGGGCTTGGCTACGAGCAGTACTTC
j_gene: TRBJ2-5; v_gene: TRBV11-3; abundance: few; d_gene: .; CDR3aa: CASSLAGVETQYF; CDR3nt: TGTGCCAGCAGCTTAGCAGGGGTTGAGACCCAGTACTTC
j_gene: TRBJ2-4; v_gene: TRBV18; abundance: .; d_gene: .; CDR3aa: CASSPDRAKNIQYF; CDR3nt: TGTGCCAGCTCACCGGACCGAGCCAAAAACATTCAGTACTTC
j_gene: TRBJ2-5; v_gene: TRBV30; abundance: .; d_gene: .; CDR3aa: CAWSVQGSETQYF; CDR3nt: TGTGCCTGGAGTGTACAGGGATCAGAGACCCAGTACTTC